The 5 T cell receptor beta chains given below trace back to one sample, sequenced in a study of blood T cells in healthy people across ages. A J-beta primer mix and a sample-barcoded 5' primer were used in a second PCR of about 6 to 12 cycles. TCRdb reprocessed the 5' RACE reads via MiXCR and lists one record per CDR3 protein. The data show 900,000 to 950,000 distinct CDR3 sequences, almost 30% seen once. This same sample was also taken into another study, of T cells of mothers and their children.

Sequencing was performed on blood. All receptors derive from a woman in her 40s in good health.

Comment on this clonotype: An end of the junction differs from the germline gene, which may be a read error. CDR3 in amino acids: CASSVGQGFHEQYF. The CDR3 DNA reads as TGTGCCAGCAGTGTGGGACAGGGGTTCCACGAGCAGTATTTC. The V and J genes are TRBV27 and TRBJ2-4, with 10 nucleotides matching TRBD1. Germline V gives CDR1 MNHEY, CDR2 SMNVEV (reference sequence). This CDR3 is built from 14 residues.

The chain combines TRBV7-6 with TRBJ1-4, with D perhaps matching TRBD1 (6 bases). Per the germline V gene, CDR1 is SGHVS and CDR2 is FNYEAQ. V lost 5 bases and J 10 bases, leaving 23 bases between the germline ends. CDR3 size: 16 residues. The CDR3 region is CASSLRSGGSGVKLFF. CDR3 DNA sequence: TGTGCCAGCAGCCTAAGGTCCGGGGGCAGCGGGGTAAAACTGTTTTTT.

This clonotype turned up a few times. At one end the junction does not follow the germline gene, possibly because of a read error. V and J are TRBV5-6 and TRBJ1-6; D is unresolved. The CDR3 covers 14 residues. CDR1 and CDR2 (germline): SGHDT, YYEEEE. CDR3 in amino acids: CAGSLSYYNSPLHF. The DNA of the CDR3 is TGTGCCGGCAGCTTGAGTTACTATAATTCACCCCTCCACTTT.

V and J are TRBV7-9 and TRBJ1-1; D remains unclear. V lost 5 bases, J lost 6 bases, and 13 bases lay in between. The CDR3 spans 13 residues. The V gene's germline CDR1 is SEHNR and CDR2 FQNEAQ (reference sequence). The CDR3 DNA sequence: TGTGCCAGCAGCGCCGGGGTTCGGCCTGAAGCTTTCTTT. It specifies CASSAGVRPEAFF.

This clonotype was seen many times. The V gene is TRBV5-1, the J gene TRBJ2-7, with 11 bases fitting TRBD1. The V and J ends lost 3 bases and 5 bases, in that order; junction bases with no gene match: 7. The CDR3 contains 15 residues. Germline V gene sequence: CDR1 SGHRS, CDR2 YFSETQ. CDR3: CASSSWDRGIDEQYF. CDR3 nucleotide sequence: TGCGCCAGCAGCTCCTGGGACAGGGGGATCGACGAGCAGTACTTC.